Sequencing of this T cell receptor beta chain was carried out in a study of cytomegalovirus exposure and HLA in healthy donors. Notes on the study in general: Some V segments, including TRBV6-2 and TRBV6-3, were excluded as indistinguishable.

From germline, CDR1 is MNHEY and CDR2 SVGAGI. The length of the CDR3 is 15 residues. The junction had 9 bases not matched to a gene; V was cut back by 8 bases and J by 4 bases. To note about this clone: Its antigen is unknown.

Researchers ran the PCR with 60 Vbeta and 13 Jbeta primers. The repertoire was sequenced with immunoSEQ multiplex PCR; TCRdb's copy has only in-frame clones and lacks some. The sample carries approximately 190,000 clones, roughly 82% recorded once. This chain uses TRBV6-5 with TRBJ2-7; TRBD2 aligns across 12 bases. Sequences were obtained from PBMCs. The sequence derives from a woman in her fifties or sixties in good health and CMV-seropositive. CDR3 sequence (DNA): TGTGCCAGCCGAACGGGGACTAGCGGGTTGTACGAGCAGTACTTC. Protein: CASRTGTSGLYEQYF.